The T cell receptor (beta chain) under discussion was sequenced for a study of T-cell memory formation after mild COVID-19. Study-level points and caveats: Pre-infection memory already had some responding clones, implying cross-reactive memory joined. Day 15 to 85 contractors were CD4/CD8 balanced; later expanders leaned CD4+.

TCRdb passed the 5' RACE reads through MiXCR, listing each CDR3 protein once. The sample consists of 580,000 or so distinct CDR3 sequences, 17% of them appearing once. V shed 4 bases and J 1 base; nucleotides not matched to a gene: 4. Germline assignment: CDR1 KGHDR and CDR2 SFDVKD. The CDR3 length is 16 residues. This clonotype was seen at least ten times. Its antigen is not identified. The specimen was PBMCs or a T cell subset sorted from them (not recorded which). The chain links TRBV24-1 to TRBJ2-3; 10 bases are a match to TRBD1. This TCR derives from an adult woman who had mild COVID-19 (a few samples of this study predate the infection). Cell type and time point are not known. The CDR3, as DNA: TGTGCCACCAGTGAGCCCGGGACAGGGGGCACAGATACGCAGTATTTT. Translated, it gives CATSEPGTGGTDTQYF.